The 14 T cell receptor beta chains presented below share a single source sample, sequenced in a study of blood T cell repertoires in COVID-19. Profiled with immunoSEQ multiplex PCR; TCRdb holds only in-frame clones, not every one. The top ten clones hold 7.4% of a sample with approximately 81,000 clones, about four fifths of them seen once. Material for sequencing was peripheral blood. The receptors stem from a human donor in a cohort sampled during active COVID-19.

The V call is TRBV12-3 or TRBV12-4, the J call TRBJ1-6; no clear D gene. V lost 1 base and J lost 10, with 8 bases in between. The length of the CDR3 is 13 residues. The CDR3 sequence: CASSLDGVSPLHF. CDR3 bases: TGTGCCAGCAGTTTAGACGGGGTATCACCCCTCCACTTT.

The CDR3 sequence: CASSVTGGNYGYTF. The CDR3 DNA sequence: TGTGCCAGCAGTGTAACTGGAGGTAACTATGGCTACACCTTC. This chain connects TRBV2 to TRBJ1-2; D remains ambiguous. Germline V lookup: CDR1 SNHLY, CDR2 FYNNEI. V was clipped by 4 bases and J by 1 base, with 10 bases between them. CDR3 size: 14 residues.

J is TRBJ1-1 and V is TRBV2; tentative D call: TRBD1 (6 bases). This CDR3 is built from 13 residues. Between the trimmed V and J ends, which lost 8 bases and 1 base, there was a span of 11 bases. Germline CDR1 is SNHLY and CDR2 is FYNNEI. The CDR3: CASSWTANTEAFF. As DNA, the CDR3 is TGTGCCAGCTCCTGGACAGCGAACACTGAAGCTTTCTTT.

This rearrangement joins TRBV7-9 to TRBJ2-7, with 12 bases identical to TRBD1. CDR1 and CDR2 from the germline V gene are SEHNR and FQNEAQ (reference sequence). The CDR3 is 14 amino acids. Germline trimming cut 7 bases from V and 6 bases from J; bases unmatched to any gene: 7. CDR3 residues: CASNRGQGAVEQYF. CDR3 coding DNA: TGTGCCAGCAACCGGGGACAGGGGGCTGTCGAGCAGTACTTC. The full variable domain, completed using reference TRBV7-9 and TRBJ2-7, is DTGVSQNPRHKITKRGQNVTFRCDPISEHNRLYWYRQTLGQGPEFLTYFQNEAQLEKSRLLSDRFSAERPKGSFSTLEIQRTEQGDSAMYLCASNRGQGAVEQYFGPGTRLTVT.

This clone has just a few counts. The chain is built from TRBV7-3 and TRBJ1-3, with 9 bases aligning to TRBD1. J lost 4 bases, V lost 1 base, and 5 bases had no gene match. The CDR3 loop spans 16 amino acids. The germline V gene has CDR1 SGHTA and CDR2 FQGTGA. CDR3 bases: TGTGCCAGCAGCTTAAAGGGACAGGGACCAGGAAACACCATATATTTT. It specifies CASSLKGQGPGNTIYF.

The gene calls are TRBV4-2 and TRBJ2-1; TRBD2 aligns across 16 bases. V lost 4 bases and J lost 5; bases outside the gene matches: 8. This CDR3 comprises 18 residues. The V gene's germline CDR1 is LGHNA and CDR2 YNFKEQ. The CDR3 here is CASSLDGTSGGADNEQFF. The CDR3 coding sequence is TGTGCCAGCAGCCTGGACGGGACTAGCGGGGGGGCGGACAATGAGCAGTTCTTC.

The V and J genes are TRBV3-1 (or the pseudogene TRBV3-2) and TRBJ2-7, with D possibly matching TRBD1 (6 bases). This CDR3 has 14 residues. The ends were cut back, 3 bases at V and 3 bases at J, with 12 bases in the middle. From germline, CDR1 is LGHDT and CDR2 YNNKEL (reference sequence). CDR3 in DNA: TGTGCCAGCAGCCAGGGGGCGGCGAACTACGAGCAGTACTTC. This translates into CASSQGAANYEQYF.

V and J are TRBV2 and TRBJ1-1; D may be TRBD1 (6 bases). The CDR3 covers 14 residues. V lost 6 bases, J lost 12 bases, and 23 bases lay in between. The germline V gene encodes CDR1 SNHLY and CDR2 FYNNEI. DNA of the CDR3: TGTGCCAGCAGCGCCGCTGCAGGGGCTGGCGAGACTTTCTTT. It is translated as CASSAAAGAGETFF.

The chain employs TRBV6-5 and TRBJ2-7, with D possibly matching TRBD2 (6 bases). Germline V gene sequence: CDR1 MNHEY, CDR2 SVGAGI. CDR3 length: 14 amino acids. V was shortened by 2 bases and J by 4 bases, with 12 bases between the two germline ends. CDR3 sequence (DNA): TGTGCCAGCAGTTACGCAGGGACTGGGTACGAGCAGTACTTC. Translation: CASSYAGTGYEQYF.

This clone was recorded once. The rearrangement uses TRBV2 and TRBJ1-1, with no clear D. Looked up from germline, CDR1 is SNHLY and CDR2 is FYNNEI. CDR3 length equals 15 residues. V lost 4 bases and J lost 4, with 16 bases in between. The CDR3 loop is CASSGGLGWGTEAFF. The CDR3 region has the DNA TGTGCCAGCAGTGGCGGGTTGGGCTGGGGCACTGAAGCTTTCTTT.

The chain employs TRBV9 and TRBJ1-2; D not resolved. The CDR3 runs to 15 residues. Germline V CDR1 and CDR2: SGDLS, YYNGEE. Between the trimmed V and J ends, which lost 1 base and 3 bases, there was a span of 13 bases. Here the CDR3 reads CASSVSWSSDYGYTF. As DNA, the CDR3 is TGTGCCAGCAGCGTAAGCTGGAGTTCTGACTATGGCTACACCTTC.

The chain employs TRBV19 and TRBJ1-1; D may be TRBD1 (5 bases). Germline-derived CDR1 and CDR2 are LNHDA and SQIVND (reference sequence). V was cut by 2 bases and J by 0 bases, with 10 bases left in between. This CDR3 has 15 amino acids. CDR3 loop: CASSIQGALNTEAFF. The DNA for the CDR3 is TGTGCCAGTAGTATACAAGGGGCTCTGAACACTGAAGCTTTCTTT.

Concerning this clone: This specimen includes other DNA sequences encoding the same CDR3. The J gene is TRBJ1-5, the V gene TRBV12-3 or TRBV12-4; D is possibly TRBD1 (6 bases). V lost 5 bases to trimming and J lost 2 bases, with 7 bases between them. The CDR3 covers 13 residues. The CDR3 sequence: CASSRQGNQPQHF. The CDR3 DNA is TGTGCCAGCAGTAGACAGGGCAATCAGCCCCAGCATTTT.

The chain joins TRBV9 to TRBJ1-5; no clear D. There are 14 residues in the CDR3. V lost 4 bases and J lost 6, with 14 bases in between. Per germline, CDR1 SGDLS and CDR2 YYNGEE. This CDR3 reads CASSPDFGSQPQHF. CDR3 coding DNA: TGTGCCAGCAGCCCCGATTTTGGCAGTCAGCCCCAGCATTTT.